This T cell receptor beta chain is from a study of T cell responses to AZD1222 COVID-19 vaccine. Findings of the study overall: There were vaccine-associated CD4 TCRs across spike, dominant at 160-218 and 743-854.

As regards this clone: The antigen is undetermined.

Sequencing was performed with immunoSEQ multiplex PCR; in TCRdb, only in-frame clones are kept and a portion is missing. The table lists roughly 120,000 clones, around nine tenths of them singletons, with about 1.2% in the top ten. The germline CDR1 and CDR2 sequences are MNHEY and SMNVEV (reference sequence). This CDR3 has 18 amino acids. Trimming stripped 4 bases from V and 2 bases from J, with 18 bases between. V usage is TRBV27 and J usage is TRBJ1-6; D unresolved. This TCR derives from an adult in good health. This sample comprised peripheral blood, obtained on day 0 of AZD1222 vaccination. CDR3 DNA sequence: TGTGCCAGCAGTTCCCCCGGGATGGGTTTCGCCTATAATTCACCCCTCCACTTT. It yields the protein CASSSPGMGFAYNSPLHF.